This TCR beta chain was sequenced during a study of blood T cells in healthy people across ages. The study, taken as a whole, reports: Samples with more naive T cells showed higher observed beta diversity. Leaving the PBMCs unsorted stopped any conclusive comparison of naive versus antigen-experienced cells.

The germline V gene has CDR1 DFQATT and CDR2 SNEGSKA (reference sequence). V gave up 6 bases and J gave up 0 bases, with 14 bases separating them. The CDR3 consists of 14 residues. The authors ran a second PCR of about 7 to 11 cycles using a sample-barcoded 5' primer and a J-beta primer mix. A minimum of 3 million CDR3-containing paired-end reads was obtained for each sample. From the 5' RACE reads, TCRdb called clonotypes with MiXCR, one entry per CDR3 protein. The data contain about 1.5 million distinct CDR3 sequences, around two fifths of them singletons. A word on this clonotype: What it binds is not known.

Sequencing was carried out using blood. The sequence derives from a young woman in good health. The rearrangement links TRBV20-1 to TRBJ1-2, with unresolved D. CDR3: CSAPDPSTNYGYTF. The CDR3 DNA reads TGCAGTGCCCCCGACCCTTCAACTAACTATGGCTACACCTTC.